The 25 T cell receptor beta chains reported below all come from one sample, sequenced in a study of cytomegalovirus exposure and HLA in healthy donors. PCR employed 60 Vbeta and 13 Jbeta primers. Clones were sequenced by immunoSEQ multiplex PCR, and TCRdb holds only the in-frame ones, with some missing. Counted here are 150,000 to 200,000 clones, 75% to 90% occurring once; the ten biggest clones make up roughly 2%. Sequencing was carried out using PBMCs. Receptor source: a human donor in good health.

The chain couples TRBV5-4 to TRBJ1-2; D is ambiguous. The germline V gene encodes CDR1 SGHNT and CDR2 YYREEE (reference sequence). V dropped 2 bases and J dropped 2 bases, with 13 bases sitting between them. CDR3 length equals 15 residues. DNA for the CDR3: TGTGCCAGCAGCTTTTGGTTGGGGAGAAACTATGGCTACACCTTC. Translation gives CASSFWLGRNYGYTF.

The count of this clone is one. V gene TRBV5-4 combines with J gene TRBJ2-3; D remains unclear. Germline CDR1 SGHNT, CDR2 YYREEE (reference sequence). Trimming pared 2 bases from V and 4 bases from J, leaving 8 bases between. The CDR3 is made up of 13 amino acids. CDR3 sequence (DNA): TGTGCCAGCAGCTTAGACTGGGCAGATACGCAGTATTTT. It yields the protein CASSLDWADTQYF.

To note about this clone: This specimen includes other DNA sequences encoding the same CDR3. This chain connects TRBV9 to TRBJ2-2; D is undetermined. Germline V lookup: CDR1 SGDLS, CDR2 YYNGEE. The CDR3 is 14 residues long. Trimming cost V 1 base and J 4 bases, with 8 bases left between them. CDR3 amino acids: CASSVLTGTGELFF. CDR3 bases: TGTGCCAGCAGCGTACTCACGGGCACCGGGGAGCTGTTTTTT.

This sequence joins TRBV4-3 and TRBJ1-1; D ambiguous. Germline V gene sequence: CDR1 LGHNA, CDR2 YSLEER. The CDR3 contains 17 residues. Trimming pared 0 bases from V and 0 bases from J, leaving 14 bases between. DNA of the CDR3: TGCGCCAGCAGCCAAGAAGTTCCCGGGTTATTGAACACTGAAGCTTTCTTT. It codes for CASSQEVPGLLNTEAFF.

This clone was observed a few times. This rearrangement joins TRBV5-1 to TRBJ2-1; maybe TRBD2 (5 bases). CDR1 is SGHRS and CDR2 is YFSETQ in the germline V gene. Trimming left V 4 bases short and J 8 bases short, with 22 bases between. The CDR3 is 16 amino acids. The CDR3 reads CASSHPEASPWYEQFF. CDR3 bases: TGCGCCAGCAGCCACCCCGAGGCTAGCCCCTGGTATGAGCAGTTCTTC.

The chain is built from TRBV7-2 and TRBJ1-5, with D perhaps matching TRBD1 (5 bases). Trimming removed 5 bases at V and 6 bases at J, with 11 bases between. The germline CDR1 and CDR2 sequences are SGHTA and FQGNSA. The CDR3 length is 13 residues. The CDR3 here is CASSQGAGQPQHF. CDR3 nucleotides: TGTGCCAGCAGCCAGGGAGCGGGTCAGCCCCAGCATTTT.

About this clone itself: The junction departs from the called germline gene at one end, perhaps through a read error. Within the sample, other DNA sequences also encode this same CDR3. The chain carries TRBV5-6 and TRBJ1-1, with D perhaps matching TRBD1 (6 bases). The CDR3 runs 16 residues. Germline CDR1 is SGHDT and CDR2 is YYEEEE. The CDR3 DNA reads TGTGCCAGCCGTCCAGGGCAGGGGCAATCGGGAACTGAGGCTTTCTTT. Translating gives CASRPGQGQSGTEAFF.

The rearrangement links TRBV7-9 to TRBJ1-2; 8 bases are a match to TRBD1. This CDR3 comprises 12 residues. The germline V gene has CDR1 SEHNR and CDR2 FQNEAQ (reference sequence). V was clipped by 4 bases and J by 6 bases; unmatched bases: 1. The CDR3 spells CASSSTGDGYTF. The CDR3 DNA is TGTGCCAGCAGCTCGACAGGGGATGGCTACACCTTC.

The rearrangement links TRBV15 to TRBJ1-4; the match to TRBD1 covers 10 bases. Germline values: CDR1 LNHNV, CDR2 YYDKDF (reference sequence). The V segment lost 6 bases and the J segment 2 bases; nucleotides outside the gene matches: 3. This CDR3 has 15 amino acids. CDR3 DNA sequence: TGTGCCACCAGTCGACAGGGGGCTACTAATGAAAAACTGTTTTTT. This sequence encodes CATSRQGATNEKLFF.

The CDR3 DNA is TGCGCCAGCAGATTTGTCGTGGGCGATACGCAGTATTTT. Translation: CASRFVVGDTQYF. The genes are TRBV5-1 and TRBJ2-3; D gene uncertain. The CDR3 sequence is 13 residues long. V was pared by 5 bases and J by 6 bases, with 13 bases between. Germline V CDR1 and CDR2: SGHRS, YFSETQ.

This chain connects TRBV4-1 to TRBJ2-7; 7 bases are a match to TRBD1. V shed 4 bases, J shed 4 bases, and the junction held 13 bases outside the gene matches. CDR3 length: 16 residues. Germline V gives CDR1 MGHRA, CDR2 YSYEKL. In nucleotides, the CDR3 is TGCGCCAGCAGCCGCTTAGCGACAGGGTTGGAATACGAGCAGTACTTC. The encoded protein is CASSRLATGLEYEQYF.

The V call is TRBV2, the J call TRBJ1-5; TRBD1 might be the D (5 bases). Germline V gene lookup returns CDR1 SNHLY and CDR2 FYNNEI. The length of the CDR3 is 16 residues. V lost 3 bases and J 4 bases, leaving 16 bases between the germline ends. CDR3 loop: CASSEGGGRRNQPQHF. DNA for the CDR3: TGTGCCAGCAGTGAGGGGGGAGGCCGCAGGAATCAGCCCCAGCATTTT.

The V and J genes are TRBV15 and TRBJ1-3; 8 bases align to TRBD1. J was trimmed by 0 bases and V by 6 bases; bases with no gene match: 4. This CDR3 has 15 amino acids. Germline values: CDR1 LNHNV, CDR2 YYDKDF (reference sequence). The CDR3 protein is CATSSGGLSGNTIYF. CDR3 nucleotides: TGTGCCACCAGTTCAGGGGGCCTCTCTGGAAACACCATATATTTT.

The gene calls are TRBV7-8 and TRBJ1-4, with D uncertain. Deletions cut 0 bases from V and 6 bases from J, with 14 bases between. The CDR3 runs to 16 residues. Germline-derived CDR1 and CDR2 are SGHVS and FQNEAQ. CDR3 protein: CASSLALRREDEKLFF. The CDR3 DNA sequence: TGTGCCAGCAGCTTAGCGCTTCGTAGGGAGGATGAAAAACTGTTTTTT.

The gene calls are TRBV4-1 and TRBJ1-1, with unresolved D. From germline, CDR1 is MGHRA and CDR2 YSYEKL. The CDR3 length is 13 residues. The V gene lost 3 bases and the J gene lost 1 base, with 6 bases spanning the gap. CDR3 amino acids: CASSQAGNTEAFF. CDR3 in DNA: TGCGCCAGCAGCCAGGCGGGGAACACTGAAGCTTTCTTT.

The chain carries TRBV7-2 and TRBJ2-5; 7 bases line up with TRBD1. From germline, CDR1 is SGHTA and CDR2 FQGNSA. Trimming at V came to 3 bases and at J to 2 bases, leaving 12 bases not matched to a gene. The CDR3 sequence is 17 residues long. CDR3 in amino acids: CASSFPPYTGDQETQYF. The DNA of the CDR3 is TGTGCCAGCAGCTTCCCGCCATACACAGGGGATCAAGAGACCCAGTACTTC.

The J gene is TRBJ2-7, the V gene TRBV7-9; possibly TRBD1 for D (6 bases). The CDR3 is 16 amino acids. Deletions cut 3 bases from V and 3 bases from J, with 18 bases between. Germline lookup yields CDR1 SEHNR and CDR2 FQNEAQ (reference sequence). Written as DNA, the CDR3 is TGTGCCAGCAGCTTCCCCTTCACCAGGGGAGTCTACGAGCAGTACTTC. Translation: CASSFPFTRGVYEQYF. The whole variable domain, filled in from reference TRBV7-9 and TRBJ2-7, reads DTGVSQNPRHKITKRGQNVTFRCDPISEHNRLYWYRQTLGQGPEFLTYFQNEAQLEKSRLLSDRFSAERPKGSFSTLEIQRTEQGDSAMYLCASSFPFTRGVYEQYFGPGTRLTVT.

Comment on this clone: An end of the junction differs from the germline gene, which may be a read error. The J gene is TRBJ2-2, the V gene TRBV7-9, with D possibly TRBD1 on 5 matching bases. The CDR3 loop spans 16 amino acids. The V gene's germline CDR1 is SEHNR and CDR2 FQNEAQ (reference sequence). This chain's CDR3 is CSSSQRSRVLSGELFF. In DNA form, the CDR3 reads TGTTCCAGCAGCCAAAGGTCCAGGGTGTTATCCGGGGAGCTGTTTTTT.

The chain joins TRBV27 to TRBJ2-1, with TRBD1 as a possible D gene (5 bases). Germline V lookup: CDR1 MNHEY, CDR2 SMNVEV (reference sequence). This CDR3 comprises 13 residues. Trimming left V 4 bases short and J 6 bases short, with 10 bases between. The CDR3 nucleotides read TGTGCCAGCAGTTCGTACCAGGGCAATGAGCAGTTCTTC. This translates into CASSSYQGNEQFF.

V and J are TRBV7-9 and TRBJ1-1, with no clear D. CDR3 length: 14 amino acids. With 1 base removed from V and 7 bases from J, the gap between germline ends came to 13 bases. The V gene's germline CDR1 is SEHNR and CDR2 FQNEAQ (reference sequence). CDR3 nucleotides: TGTGCCAGCAGCTTAGGGGCTGGTGGAATTGAAGCTTTCTTT. Translation gives CASSLGAGGIEAFF.

The rearrangement joins TRBV9 to TRBJ1-6, with no clear D. Trimming removed 0 bases at V and 5 bases at J, with 9 bases between. The CDR3 length is 15 residues. Germline V gene lookup returns CDR1 SGDLS and CDR2 YYNGEE. In DNA form, the CDR3 reads TGTGCCAGCAGCGTAGATGCGAGAGATAATTCACCCCTCCACTTT. Amino acid sequence: CASSVDARDNSPLHF.

The gene calls are TRBV19 and TRBJ2-7; D might be TRBD1 (6 bases). V was shortened by 3 bases and J by 0 bases, with 15 bases between the two germline ends. Germline V gene data show CDR1 as LNHDA and CDR2 as SQIVND (reference sequence). There are 16 residues in the CDR3. CDR3 DNA: TGTGCCAGTAGTATTACAGGGAAAAGGACCTCCTACGAGCAGTACTTC. It encodes CASSITGKRTSYEQYF.

This chain links TRBV10-3 with TRBJ1-2, with D maybe TRBD1 (6 bases). The V end lost 5 bases, the J end lost 2 bases, and 9 bases lay between the germline ends. Per the germline V gene, CDR1 is ENHRY and CDR2 is SYGVKD. CDR3 size: 13 residues. The CDR3 region is CAISPTGNYGYTF. The DNA for the CDR3 is TGTGCCATCAGTCCCACAGGGAACTATGGCTACACCTTC.

V is TRBV2 and J is TRBJ2-2, with 9 bases matching TRBD1. With V trimmed by 3 bases and J by 7 bases, 9 bases remained unmatched. Per the germline V gene, CDR1 is SNHLY and CDR2 is FYNNEI. This CDR3 is built from 16 residues. The CDR3 nucleotides are TGTGCCAGCAGTGATCACTCCGGGACAGGGAACGGGGAGCTGTTTTTT. It specifies CASSDHSGTGNGELFF. The complete variable domain, with remaining parts taken from reference TRBV2 and TRBJ2-2, reads EPEVTQTPSHQVTQMGQEVILRCVPISNHLYFYWYRQILGQKVEFLVSFYNNEISEKSEIFDDQFSVERPDGSNFTLKIRSTKLEDSAMYFCASSDHSGTGNGELFFGEGSRLTVL.

CDR3 nucleotides: TGTGCCAGCAGCTTTCTAGGCGAGTGGGGGGAAGGCACTGAAGCTTTCTTT. It yields the protein CASSFLGEWGEGTEAFF. This chain links TRBV7-9 with TRBJ1-1, with a tentative D call TRBD1 (5 bases). V was trimmed by 3 bases and J by 4 bases, leaving 21 bases between them. Germline CDR1 is SEHNR and CDR2 is FQNEAQ (reference sequence). The CDR3 has 17 amino acids.